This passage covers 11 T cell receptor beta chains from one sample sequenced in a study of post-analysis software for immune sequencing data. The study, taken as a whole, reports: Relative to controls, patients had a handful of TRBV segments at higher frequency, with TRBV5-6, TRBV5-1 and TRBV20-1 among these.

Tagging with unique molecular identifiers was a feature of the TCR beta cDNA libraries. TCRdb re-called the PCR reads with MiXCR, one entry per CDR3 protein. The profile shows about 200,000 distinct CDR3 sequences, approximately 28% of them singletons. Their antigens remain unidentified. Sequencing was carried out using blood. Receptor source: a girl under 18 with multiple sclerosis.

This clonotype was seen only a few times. This CDR3 reads CASSLRDSPGNTEAFF. The CDR3 DNA reads as TGTGCCAGCTCACTAAGGGACAGTCCCGGGAACACTGAAGCTTTCTTT. The chain combines TRBV18 with TRBJ1-1; 7 bases align to TRBD1. The CDR3 consists of 16 residues. Germline-derived CDR1 and CDR2 are KGHSH and LQKENI. The trim removed 4 bases at V and 1 base at J, leaving 9 bases unmatched.

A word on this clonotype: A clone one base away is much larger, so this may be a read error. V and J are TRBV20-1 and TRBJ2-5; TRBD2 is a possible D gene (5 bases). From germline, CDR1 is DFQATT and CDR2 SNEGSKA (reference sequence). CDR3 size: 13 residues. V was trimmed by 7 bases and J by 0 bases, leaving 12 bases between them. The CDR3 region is CSVPEVYQETQYF. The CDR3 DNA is TGCAGTGTCCCGGAGGTGTACCAAGAGACCCAGTACTTC.

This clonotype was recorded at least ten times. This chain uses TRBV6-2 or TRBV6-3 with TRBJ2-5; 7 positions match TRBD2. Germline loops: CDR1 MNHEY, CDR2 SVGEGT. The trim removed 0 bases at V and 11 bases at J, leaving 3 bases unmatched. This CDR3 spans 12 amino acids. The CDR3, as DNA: TGTGCCAGCAGTTACTCCCTGCGGGAGCAGTACTTC. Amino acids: CASSYSLREQYF.

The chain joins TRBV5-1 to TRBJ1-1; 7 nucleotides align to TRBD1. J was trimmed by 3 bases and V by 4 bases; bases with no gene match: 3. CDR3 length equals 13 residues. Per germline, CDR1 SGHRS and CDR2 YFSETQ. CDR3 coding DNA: TGCGCCAGCAGCGATACAGGGGACACTGAAGCTTTCTTT. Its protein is CASSDTGDTEAFF.

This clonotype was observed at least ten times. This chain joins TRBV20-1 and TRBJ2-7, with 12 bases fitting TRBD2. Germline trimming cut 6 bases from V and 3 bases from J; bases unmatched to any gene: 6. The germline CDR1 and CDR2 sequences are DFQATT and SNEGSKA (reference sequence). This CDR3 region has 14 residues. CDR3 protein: CSALGLAGDYEQYF. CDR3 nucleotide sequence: TGCAGTGCATTGGGACTAGCGGGTGACTACGAGCAGTACTTC.

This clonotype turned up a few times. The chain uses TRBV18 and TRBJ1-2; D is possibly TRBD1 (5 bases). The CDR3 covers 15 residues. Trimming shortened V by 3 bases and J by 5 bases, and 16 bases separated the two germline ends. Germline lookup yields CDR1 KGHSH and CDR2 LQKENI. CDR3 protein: CASSPSGTASYGYTF. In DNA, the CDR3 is TGTGCCAGCTCACCCTCTGGGACCGCCAGTTATGGCTACACCTTC.

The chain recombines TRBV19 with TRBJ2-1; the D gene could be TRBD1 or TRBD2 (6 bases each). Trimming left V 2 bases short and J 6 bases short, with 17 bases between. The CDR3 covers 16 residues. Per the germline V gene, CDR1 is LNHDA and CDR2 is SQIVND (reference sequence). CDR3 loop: CASSIPGGPSGNEQFF. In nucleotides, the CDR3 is TGTGCCAGTAGTATACCTGGGGGGCCGTCCGGCAATGAGCAGTTCTTC.

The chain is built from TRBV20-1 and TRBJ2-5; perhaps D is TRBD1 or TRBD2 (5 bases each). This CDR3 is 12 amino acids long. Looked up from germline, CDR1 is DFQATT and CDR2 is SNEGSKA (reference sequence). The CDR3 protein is CNAGSFQETQYF. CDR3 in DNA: TGCAACGCAGGGAGTTTCCAAGAGACCCAGTACTTC.

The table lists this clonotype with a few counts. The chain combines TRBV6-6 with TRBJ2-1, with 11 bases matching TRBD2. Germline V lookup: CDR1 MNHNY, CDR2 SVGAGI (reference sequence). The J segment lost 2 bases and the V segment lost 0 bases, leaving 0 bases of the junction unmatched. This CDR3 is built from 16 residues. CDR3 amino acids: CASSYSGLAAYNEQFF. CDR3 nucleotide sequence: TGTGCCAGCAGTTACTCGGGACTAGCGGCCTACAATGAGCAGTTCTTC.

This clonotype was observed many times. The CDR3: CASGQVSGANVLTF. DNA of the CDR3: TGTGCCAGCGGACAGGTCTCTGGGGCCAACGTCCTGACTTTC. The V and J genes are TRBV27 and TRBJ2-6; 7 nucleotides match TRBD1. Germline CDR1 is MNHEY and CDR2 is SMNVEV (reference sequence). Germline trimming cut 8 bases from V and 0 bases from J; bases unmatched to any gene: 1. The CDR3 spans 14 residues.

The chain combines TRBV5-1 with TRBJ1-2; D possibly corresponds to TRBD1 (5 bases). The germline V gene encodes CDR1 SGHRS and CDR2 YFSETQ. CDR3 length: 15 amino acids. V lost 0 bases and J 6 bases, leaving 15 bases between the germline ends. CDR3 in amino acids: CASSLEYPGSDGYTF. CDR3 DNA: TGCGCCAGCAGCTTGGAGTATCCAGGGAGTGATGGCTACACCTTC.